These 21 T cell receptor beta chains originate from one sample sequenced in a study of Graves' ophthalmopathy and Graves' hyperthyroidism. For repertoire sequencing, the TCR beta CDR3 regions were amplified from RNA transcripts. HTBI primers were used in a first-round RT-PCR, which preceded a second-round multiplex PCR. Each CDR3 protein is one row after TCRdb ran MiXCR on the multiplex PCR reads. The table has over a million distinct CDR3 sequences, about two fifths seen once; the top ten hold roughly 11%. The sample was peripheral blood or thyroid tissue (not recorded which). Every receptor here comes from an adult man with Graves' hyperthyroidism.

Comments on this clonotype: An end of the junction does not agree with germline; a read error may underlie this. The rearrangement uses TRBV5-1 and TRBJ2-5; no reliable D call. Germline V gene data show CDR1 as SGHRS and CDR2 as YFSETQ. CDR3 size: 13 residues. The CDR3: CASSLPAFETQHF. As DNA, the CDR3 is TGCGCCAGCAGCTTGCCCGCATTCGAGACCCAGCACTTC.

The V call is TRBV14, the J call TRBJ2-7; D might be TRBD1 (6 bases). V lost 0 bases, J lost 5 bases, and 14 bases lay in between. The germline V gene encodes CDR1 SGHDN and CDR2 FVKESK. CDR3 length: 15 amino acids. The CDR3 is CASSQDTAGVHEQYF. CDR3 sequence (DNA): TGTGCCAGCAGCCAAGATACCGCAGGGGTCCACGAGCAGTACTTC.

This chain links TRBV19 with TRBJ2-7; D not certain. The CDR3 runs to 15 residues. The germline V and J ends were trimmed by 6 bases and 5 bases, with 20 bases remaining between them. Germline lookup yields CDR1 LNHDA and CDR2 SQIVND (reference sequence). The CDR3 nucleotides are TGTGCCAGTAGGCCCAGATCCGGAAAGGTCCACGAGCAGTACTTC. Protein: CASRPRSGKVHEQYF.

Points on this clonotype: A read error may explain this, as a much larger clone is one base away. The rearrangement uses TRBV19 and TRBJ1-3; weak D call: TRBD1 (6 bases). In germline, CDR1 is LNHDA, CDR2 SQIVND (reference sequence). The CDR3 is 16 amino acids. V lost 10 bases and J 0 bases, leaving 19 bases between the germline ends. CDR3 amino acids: CANTTSGTLSGNTIYF. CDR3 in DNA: TGTGCCAATACCACTTCCGGGACACTCTCTGGAAACACCATATATTTT.

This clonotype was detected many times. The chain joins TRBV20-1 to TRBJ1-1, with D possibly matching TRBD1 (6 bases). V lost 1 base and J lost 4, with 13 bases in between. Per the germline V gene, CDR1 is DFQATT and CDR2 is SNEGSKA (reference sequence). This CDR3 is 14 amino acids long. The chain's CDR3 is CSARGLQGTTEAFF. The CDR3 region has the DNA TGCAGTGCTAGAGGGTTACAGGGAACCACTGAAGCTTTCTTT.

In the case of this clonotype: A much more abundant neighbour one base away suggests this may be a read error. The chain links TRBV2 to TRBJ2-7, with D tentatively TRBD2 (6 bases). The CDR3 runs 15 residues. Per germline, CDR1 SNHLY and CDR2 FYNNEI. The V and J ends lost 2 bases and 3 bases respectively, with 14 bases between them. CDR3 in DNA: TGTGCCAGCAGTGAACTGAGACTAGGGCACTACGAGCAGTACTTC. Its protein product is CASSELRLGHYEQYF. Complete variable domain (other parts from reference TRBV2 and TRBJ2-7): EPEVTQTPSHQVTQMGQEVILRCVPISNHLYFYWYRQILGQKVEFLVSFYNNEISEKSEIFDDQFSVERPDGSNFTLKIRSTKLEDSAMYFCASSELRLGHYEQYFGPGTRLTVT.

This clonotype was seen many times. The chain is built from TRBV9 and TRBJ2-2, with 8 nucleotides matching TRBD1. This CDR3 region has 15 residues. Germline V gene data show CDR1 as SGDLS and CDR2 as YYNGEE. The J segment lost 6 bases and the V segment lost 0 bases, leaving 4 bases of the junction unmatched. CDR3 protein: CASSVGTGSAGELFF. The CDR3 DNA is TGTGCCAGCAGCGTAGGGACAGGGTCTGCCGGGGAGCTGTTTTTT.

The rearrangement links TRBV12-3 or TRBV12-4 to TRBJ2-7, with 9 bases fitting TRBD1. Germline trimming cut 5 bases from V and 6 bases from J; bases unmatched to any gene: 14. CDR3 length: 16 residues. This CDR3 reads CASSKGAGQGLGEQYF. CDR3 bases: TGTGCCAGCAGTAAAGGAGCGGGACAGGGACTCGGCGAGCAGTACTTC.

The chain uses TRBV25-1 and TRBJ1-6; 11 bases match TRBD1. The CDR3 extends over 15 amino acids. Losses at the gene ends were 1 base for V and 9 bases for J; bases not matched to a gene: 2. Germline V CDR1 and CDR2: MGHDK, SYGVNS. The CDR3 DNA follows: TGTGCCAGCAGTGAATTAGGACAGGGGGCTTCACCCCTCCACTTT. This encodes CASSELGQGASPLHF.

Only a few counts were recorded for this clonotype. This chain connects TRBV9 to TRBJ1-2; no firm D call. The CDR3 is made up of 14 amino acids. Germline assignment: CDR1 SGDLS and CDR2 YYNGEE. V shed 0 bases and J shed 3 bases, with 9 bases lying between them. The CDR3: CASSVEGTYYGYTF. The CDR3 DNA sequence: TGTGCCAGCAGCGTAGAAGGCACCTACTATGGCTACACCTTC.

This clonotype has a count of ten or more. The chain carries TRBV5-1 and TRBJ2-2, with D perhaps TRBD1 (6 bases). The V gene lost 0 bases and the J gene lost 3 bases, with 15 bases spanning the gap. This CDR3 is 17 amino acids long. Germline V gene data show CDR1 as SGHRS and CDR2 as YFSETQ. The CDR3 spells CASSLGRTVGYTGELFF. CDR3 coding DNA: TGCGCCAGCAGCTTGGGGCGGACAGTAGGTTACACCGGGGAGCTGTTTTTT. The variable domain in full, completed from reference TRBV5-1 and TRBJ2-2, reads KAGVTQTPRYLIKTRGQQVTLSCSPISGHRSVSWYQQTPGQGLQFLFEYFSETQRNKGNFPGRFSGRQFSNSRSEMNVSTLELGDSALYLCASSLGRTVGYTGELFFGEGSRLTVL.

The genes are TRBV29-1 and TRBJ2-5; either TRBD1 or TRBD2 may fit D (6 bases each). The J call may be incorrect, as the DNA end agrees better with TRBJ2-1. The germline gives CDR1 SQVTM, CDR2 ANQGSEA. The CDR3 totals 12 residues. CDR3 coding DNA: TGCAGCGACTCGACTAGGGGGAATGAGCAGTTCTTC. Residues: CSDSTRGNEQFF.

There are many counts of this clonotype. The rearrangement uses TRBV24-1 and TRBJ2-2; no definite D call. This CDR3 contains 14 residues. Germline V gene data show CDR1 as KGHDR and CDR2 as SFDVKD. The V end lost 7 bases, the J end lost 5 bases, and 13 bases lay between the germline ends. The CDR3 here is CATSQRVATGELFF. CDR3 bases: TGTGCCACCAGCCAAAGAGTCGCTACCGGGGAGCTGTTTTTT.

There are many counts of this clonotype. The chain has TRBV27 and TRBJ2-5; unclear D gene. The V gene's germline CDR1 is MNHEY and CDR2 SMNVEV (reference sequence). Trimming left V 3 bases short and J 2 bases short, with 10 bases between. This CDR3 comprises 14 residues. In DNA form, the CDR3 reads TGTGCCAGCAGTTTCACCGGACCTCAAGAGACCCAGTACTTC. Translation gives CASSFTGPQETQYF.

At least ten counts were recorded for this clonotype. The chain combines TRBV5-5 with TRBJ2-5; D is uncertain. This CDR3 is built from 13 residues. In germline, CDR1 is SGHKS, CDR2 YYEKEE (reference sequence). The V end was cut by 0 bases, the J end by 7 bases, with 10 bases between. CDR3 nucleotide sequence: TGTGCCAGCAGCTTGGGGCAGTTGGGGACCCAGTACTTC. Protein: CASSLGQLGTQYF. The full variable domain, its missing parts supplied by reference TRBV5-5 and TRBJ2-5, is DAGVTQSPTHLIKTRGQQVTLRCSPISGHKSVSWYQQVLGQGPQFIFQYYEKEERGRGNFPDRFSARQFPNYSSELNVNALLLGDSALYLCASSLGQLGTQYFGPGTRLLVL.

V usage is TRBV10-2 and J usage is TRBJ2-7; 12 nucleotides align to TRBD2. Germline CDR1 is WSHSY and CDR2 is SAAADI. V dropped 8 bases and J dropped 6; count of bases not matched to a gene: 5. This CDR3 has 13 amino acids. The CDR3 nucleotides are TGCGCCAGCGATCCTAGCGGGAGGGCCGAGCAGTACTTC. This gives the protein CASDPSGRAEQYF.

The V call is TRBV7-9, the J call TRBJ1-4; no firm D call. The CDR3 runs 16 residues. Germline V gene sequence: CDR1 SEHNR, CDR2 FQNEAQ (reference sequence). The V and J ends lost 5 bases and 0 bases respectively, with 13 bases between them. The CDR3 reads CASSPGGGPTNEKLFF. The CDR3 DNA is TGTGCCAGCAGCCCCGGTGGAGGGCCAACTAATGAAAAACTGTTTTTT.

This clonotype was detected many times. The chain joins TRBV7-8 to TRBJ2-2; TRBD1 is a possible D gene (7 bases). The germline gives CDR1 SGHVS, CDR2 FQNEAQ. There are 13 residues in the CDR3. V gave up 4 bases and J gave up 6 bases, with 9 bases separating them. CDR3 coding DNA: TGTGCCAGCAGCTCCAGGGGGGCCGGGGAGCTGTTTTTT. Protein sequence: CASSSRGAGELFF.

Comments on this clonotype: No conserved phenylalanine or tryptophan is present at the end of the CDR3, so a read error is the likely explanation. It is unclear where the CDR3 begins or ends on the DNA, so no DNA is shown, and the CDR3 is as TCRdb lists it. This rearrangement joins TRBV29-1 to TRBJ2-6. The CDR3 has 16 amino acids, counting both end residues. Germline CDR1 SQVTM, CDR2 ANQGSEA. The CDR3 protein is CSVEQQIYSGANVLVL.

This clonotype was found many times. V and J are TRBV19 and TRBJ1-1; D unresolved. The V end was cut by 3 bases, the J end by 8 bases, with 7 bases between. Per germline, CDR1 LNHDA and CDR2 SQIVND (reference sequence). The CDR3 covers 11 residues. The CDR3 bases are TGTGCCAGTAGTATGAAGCTCGAAGCTTTCTTT. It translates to CASSMKLEAFF.

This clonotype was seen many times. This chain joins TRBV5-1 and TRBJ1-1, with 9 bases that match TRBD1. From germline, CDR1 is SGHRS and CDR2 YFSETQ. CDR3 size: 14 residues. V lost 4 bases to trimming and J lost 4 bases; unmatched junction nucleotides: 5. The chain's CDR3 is CASSLLQGATEAFF. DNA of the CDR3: TGCGCCAGCAGCCTACTACAGGGGGCCACTGAAGCTTTCTTT.